The rows below give T cell receptor beta chains drawn from one sample of a study of blood T cells in healthy people across ages. TCRdb passed the 5' RACE reads through MiXCR, listing each CDR3 protein once. This sample has more than 750,000 distinct CDR3 sequences, with 25% to 35% found just once. This same sample was also part of a study on T cells of mothers and their children.

The source material was blood. The receptors stem from a woman between 35 and 50 years old in good health. Both conserved end residues are part of each CDR3. The D gene is left open where the match is weak. A row's size may be missing; if present it is once, few, many or a size class.

d_call | j_call | cdr3_length | v_call | clone_size | cdr3_aa | cdr3_nt
. | TRBJ1-1 | 15 | TRBV20-1 | . | CSATDSPVSNTEAFF | TGCAGTGCGACAGATAGCCCGGTATCGAACACTGAAGCTTTCTTT
TRBD1 | TRBJ1-1 | 16 | TRBV5-1 | many | CASSPRQGRTQTEAFF | TGCGCCAGCAGCCCGCGACAGGGACGGACCCAAACTGAAGCTTTCTTT
. | TRBJ2-5 | 14 | TRBV6-5 | many | CASSSITRFETQYF | TGTGCCAGCAGTTCCATAACTAGATTCGAGACCCAGTACTTC
TRBD1 | TRBJ1-6 | 16 | TRBV6-5 | few | CASSYWTGGNNSPLHF | TGTGCCAGCAGTTACTGGACAGGGGGGAATAATTCACCCCTCCACTTT
TRBD2 | TRBJ2-7 | 13 | TRBV20-1 | . | CSATTSGQGEQYF | TGCAGTGCAACGACTAGCGGGCAAGGGGAGCAGTACTTC
. | TRBJ1-3 | 16 | TRBV7-2 | . | CASSEGYGAVGNTIYF | TGTGCCAGCAGCGAGGGCTACGGTGCCGTCGGAAACACCATATATTTT
. | TRBJ1-4 | 15 | TRBV18 | . | CASSLLQPKNEKLFF | TGTGCCAGCTCACTACTACAGCCTAAGAATGAAAAACTGTTTTTT
. | TRBJ1-2 | 15 | TRBV9 | . | CASSVRDWGYDGYTF | TGTGCCAGCAGCGTAAGGGATTGGGGTTATGATGGCTACACCTTC
. | TRBJ1-1 | 12 | TRBV2 | . | CASTFSRGEAFF | TGTGCCAGCACCTTTTCTAGGGGCGAAGCTTTCTTT
. | TRBJ1-2 | 17 | TRBV28 | . | CASSPLDAATTNYGYTF | TGTGCCAGCAGTCCCCTCGATGCAGCTACAACTAACTATGGCTACACCTTC
. | TRBJ1-1 | 11 | TRBV27 | . | CASRGRAEAFF | TGTGCCAGCAGGGGCCGTGCGGAAGCTTTCTTT
. | TRBJ2-7 | 15 | TRBV4-3 | . | CACSQERHPTCEQYF | TGCGCCTGCAGCCAAGAGCGGCACCCTACCTGCGAGCAGTACTTC
. | TRBJ2-1 | 16 | TRBV7-2 | few | CASSSLQGYSYNEQFF | TGTGCCAGCAGCTCCTTACAGGGTTACTCCTACAATGAGCAGTTCTTC
TRBD1 | TRBJ2-3 | 14 | TRBV28 | few | CASSFRRGLFTQYF | TGTGCCAGCAGTTTCCGAAGGGGGCTTTTTACGCAGTATTTT
TRBD1 | TRBJ2-2 | 16 | TRBV6-2/TRBV6-3 | . | CASSPRGTGKTGELFF | TGTGCCAGCAGTCCCCGAGGGACAGGGAAGACCGGGGAGCTGTTTTTT
. | TRBJ1-1 | 12 | TRBV7-9 | . | CASSSLGAEAFF | TGTGCCAGCAGCTCCTTAGGGGCTGAAGCTTTCTTT
. | TRBJ2-5 | 12 | TRBV15 | . | CATSRSQETQYF | TGTGCCACCAGCAGATCGCAAGAGACCCAGTACTTC
. | TRBJ1-4 | 12 | TRBV5-1 | few | CASSSRGEKLFF | TGCGCCAGCAGCTCCCGGGGAGAAAAACTGTTTTTT
TRBD1 | TRBJ2-5 | 15 | TRBV15 | few | CATSNLQGARETQYF | TGTGCCACCAGCAACTTACAGGGGGCACGGGAGACCCAGTACTTC
. | TRBJ2-7 | 15 | TRBV28 | . | CASTSSAGRGYEQYF | TGTGCCAGCACCTCTTCGGCTGGCAGGGGCTACGAGCAGTACTTC
. | TRBJ1-1 | 15 | TRBV7-2 | few | CASSLGGWDMSEAFF | TGTGCCAGCAGCTTAGGCGGGTGGGATATGTCTGAAGCTTTCTTT
TRBD1 | TRBJ1-1 | 15 | TRBV6-2/TRBV6-3 | few | CASRWDRGRRQEAFF | TGTGCCAGCAGGTGGGACAGGGGGCGGAGGCAAGAAGCTTTCTTT
. | TRBJ2-7 | 11 | TRBV29-1 | many | CSVGTVYEQYF | TGCAGCGTTGGGACGGTCTACGAGCAGTACTTC
. | TRBJ2-7 | 14 | TRBV7-2 | few | CASSLVDGRNEQYF | TGTGCCAGCAGCTTAGTGGACGGCCGTAACGAGCAGTACTTC
. | TRBJ1-1 | 14 | TRBV20-1 | few | CSARAPGTNTEAFF | TGCAGTGCTAGAGCCCCCGGCACGAACACTGAAGCTTTCTTT
. | TRBJ1-2 | 15 | TRBV4-3 | many | CASSQERGKGYGYTF | TGCGCCAGCAGCCAAGAAAGGGGGAAGGGCTATGGCTACACCTTC
. | TRBJ2-3 | 15 | TRBV4-3 | many | CASSQDRAGTDTQYF | TGCGCCAGCAGCCAAGACCGAGCCGGCACAGATACGCAGTATTTT
. | TRBJ2-3 | 13 | TRBV3-1 | once | CASSQDLRDTQYF | TGTGCCAGCAGCCAAGATTTGAGAGATACGCAGTATTTT
. | TRBJ2-7 | 14 | TRBV11-3 | . | CASSLRGVDYEQYF | TGTGCCAGCAGCCTCCGCGGGGTGGACTACGAGCAGTACTTC
. | TRBJ2-7 | 14 | TRBV7-2 | many | CASQRRAGTYEQYF | TGTGCCAGCCAAAGGAGGGCAGGGACCTACGAGCAGTACTTC
. | TRBJ2-7 | 13 | TRBV12-3/TRBV12-4 | many | CASSFSQSYEQYF | TGTGCCAGCAGTTTCTCACAGTCCTACGAGCAGTACTTC
TRBD2 | TRBJ2-1 | 15 | TRBV28 | many | CASRPASGGAFGQFF | TGTGCCAGCAGGCCTGCTAGCGGGGGGGCATTTGGGCAGTTCTTC
TRBD1 | TRBJ1-1 | 15 | TRBV6-5 | . | CASTLLTGGNTEAFF | TGTGCCAGCACCTTACTCACAGGGGGGAACACTGAAGCTTTCTTT
. | TRBJ1-2 | 17 | TRBV19 | . | CASSISVEVTRPNGYTF | TGTGCCAGTAGTATATCGGTGGAGGTTACCCGACCCAATGGCTACACCTTC
TRBD1 | TRBJ1-2 | 14 | TRBV7-2 | . | CASSIRRQGHGYTF | TGTGCCAGCAGCATCCGAAGACAGGGGCACGGCTACACCTTC
. | TRBJ1-2 | 12 | TRBV28 | . | CASSQLIYGYTF | TGTGCCAGCAGTCAGCTCATATATGGCTACACCTTC
. | TRBJ2-1 | 13 | TRBV7-2 | few | CASSFDRLAEQFF | TGTGCCAGCAGCTTCGACAGGCTCGCTGAGCAGTTCTTC
TRBD1 | TRBJ1-2 | 14 | TRBV7-6 | few | CAGAEGTGEYGYTF | TGTGCCGGCGCTGAGGGGACAGGGGAATATGGCTACACCTTC
. | TRBJ1-1 | 13 | TRBV19 | . | CASSMEVRTEAFF | TGTGCCAGTAGTATGGAGGTAAGGACGGAAGCTTTCTTT
. | TRBJ1-2 | 16 | TRBV12-3/TRBV12-4 | few | CASSFGGTPPNYGYTF | TGTGCCAGCAGTTTCGGGGGGACACCGCCTAACTATGGCTACACCTTC
. | TRBJ1-1 | 14 | TRBV7-2 | . | CASSLVFRNTEAFF | TGTGCCAGCAGCTTAGTTTTTCGGAACACTGAAGCTTTCTTT
. | TRBJ1-2 | 14 | TRBV28 | few | CASQPASGVYGYTF | TGTGCCAGCCAGCCTGCCTCAGGAGTCTATGGCTACACCTTC
. | TRBJ2-3 | 14 | TRBV5-1 | many | CASSRTGDGDTQYF | TGCGCCAGCAGCAGAACCGGGGATGGGGATACGCAGTATTTT
. | TRBJ2-1 | 13 | TRBV20-1 | few | CSARDGGRNEQFF | TGCAGTGCTAGAGACGGGGGGCGGAATGAGCAGTTCTTC
. | TRBJ1-5 | 13 | TRBV20-1 | . | CSARRGSGQPQHF | TGCAGTGCTAGAAGGGGGTCGGGCCAGCCCCAGCATTTT
TRBD1 | TRBJ1-1 | 14 | TRBV29-1 | . | CSVPGGTGRAEAFF | TGCAGCGTTCCGGGTGGGACAGGGAGAGCTGAAGCTTTCTTT
TRBD2 | TRBJ2-1 | 15 | TRBV2 | . | CASSEWLAGGGEQFF | TGTGCCAGCAGTGAATGGCTAGCGGGGGGCGGTGAGCAGTTCTTC
. | TRBJ1-1 | 15 | TRBV11-1 | . | CASSLEGGVSTEAFF | TGTGCCAGCAGCTTAGAGGGGGGGGTGAGCACTGAAGCTTTCTTT
. | TRBJ2-1 | 16 | TRBV6-5 | . | CASRRASGYSYNEQFF | TGTGCCAGCAGGCGGGCCTCGGGGTACTCCTACAATGAGCAGTTCTTC
TRBD1 | TRBJ1-2 | 17 | TRBV28 | . | CASSLLDRGLRKDGYTF | TGTGCCAGCAGTTTATTAGACAGGGGATTAAGGAAGGATGGCTACACCTTC
TRBD1 | TRBJ1-6 | 15 | TRBV7-3 | many | CASSQDGQVGSPLHF | TGTGCCAGCAGTCAGGATGGACAGGTCGGTTCACCCCTCCACTTT
. | TRBJ2-1 | 14 | TRBV5-1 | many | CASSFGGTYNEQFF | TGCGCCAGCAGCTTTGGCGGTACCTACAATGAGCAGTTCTTC
. | TRBJ2-4 | 15 | TRBV18 | . | CASSPGQFGKNEQYF | TGTGCCAGCTCACCCGGACAGTTCGGGAAAAATGAGCAGTACTTC
. | TRBJ2-1 | 12 | TRBV19 | . | CASSMVNNEQFF | TGTGCCAGTAGTATGGTCAACAATGAGCAGTTCTTC